These 5 T cell receptor beta chains were sequenced from one sample in a study of response to subunit inactivated influenza vaccine. TCRdb analysed the RT-PCR reads with MiXCR anew, one entry per CDR3 protein. The table shows about 650,000 distinct CDR3 sequences, with 15% to 19% occurring only once. Source: PBMCs from blood, taken less than 13 days after vaccination. These receptors came from a man over 45 who received an inactivated influenza vaccine.

This clonotype has a count of ten or more. This chain joins TRBV6-2 or TRBV6-3 and TRBJ1-5; D unresolved. This CDR3 has 11 residues. CDR1 is MNHEY and CDR2 is SVGEGT in the germline V gene. The V end was cut by 4 bases, the J end by 11 bases, with 9 bases between. CDR3 in amino acids: CASSWGTSQHF. In DNA form, the CDR3 reads TGTGCCAGCAGTTGGGGAACGTCCCAGCATTTT.

This clonotype was recorded many times. The J gene is TRBJ1-5, the V gene TRBV20-1; 7 nucleotides line up with TRBD1. V lost 0 bases and J lost 7; bases outside the gene matches: 9. This CDR3 spans 15 amino acids. CDR1 DFQATT and CDR2 SNEGSKA come from the germline V gene (reference sequence). The CDR3 sequence is CSARDIAGGQQPQHF. The CDR3 DNA reads TGCAGTGCTAGAGATATTGCAGGGGGACAGCAGCCCCAGCATTTT.

This clonotype has more than one count but fewer than ten. The V gene is TRBV7-9, the J gene TRBJ2-1, with 10 bases that match TRBD1. Trimming removed 3 bases from V and 5 bases from J; junction bases left unmatched: 4. This CDR3 contains 15 residues. Per germline, CDR1 SEHNR and CDR2 FQNEAQ (reference sequence). The CDR3 protein is CASSFRDRGHNEQFF. The CDR3 DNA is TGTGCCAGCAGCTTCCGGGACAGGGGTCACAATGAGCAGTTCTTC.

This clonotype came up a few times. This sequence joins TRBV20-1 and TRBJ1-5, with no clear D. The germline CDR1 and CDR2 sequences are DFQATT and SNEGSKA (reference sequence). The V gene lost 3 bases and the J gene lost 7 bases, with 16 bases spanning the gap. The length of the CDR3 is 14 residues. The CDR3 DNA sequence: TGCAGTGCTAGCGAGTCCGCTGCAGGACAGCCCCAGCATTTT. It translates to CSASESAAGQPQHF.

The chain uses TRBV4-3 and TRBJ1-6; D gene ambiguous. The ends were cut back, 1 base at V and 8 bases at J, with 12 bases in the middle. Per the germline V gene, CDR1 is LGHNA and CDR2 is YSLEER. CDR3 length equals 15 residues. The CDR3 is CASSQGGSRDSPLHF. DNA for the CDR3: TGCGCCAGCAGCCAAGGAGGCTCCCGCGATTCACCCCTCCACTTT.